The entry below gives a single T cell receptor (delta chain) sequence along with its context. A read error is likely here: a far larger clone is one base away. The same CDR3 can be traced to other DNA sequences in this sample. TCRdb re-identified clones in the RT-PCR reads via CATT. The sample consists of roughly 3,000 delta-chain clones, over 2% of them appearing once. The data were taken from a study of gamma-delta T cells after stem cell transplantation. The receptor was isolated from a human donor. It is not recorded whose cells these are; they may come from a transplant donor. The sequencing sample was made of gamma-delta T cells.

The CDR3 reads CACDPMTTGGYVGDKLIF. CDR3 in DNA: TGTGCCTGTGACCCAATGACTACTGGGGGGTACGTCGGCGATAAACTCATCTTT. This chain joins TRDV2 and TRDJ1; 8 bases fit TRDD3. This CDR3 has 18 amino acids. Unmatched junction bases numbered 18, after V lost 3 bases and J lost 4 bases. Germline assignment: CDR1 GEAIGNYY and CDR2 EKD.